The entry that follows covers one T cell receptor beta chain sequence. What it recognizes is unknown. This sample is part of a study of human T cells and chemical hapten exposure. The study's library attached unique molecular identifiers to single cDNA molecules. TCRdb itself ran the RACE reads through MiXCR, one entry per CDR3 protein. The sample comprises nearly 350,000 distinct CDR3 sequences, around 7% of which are singletons, and more than 7% rests with the top ten. Points from the study as a whole: Significantly more large CDR3 similarity clusters arose among expanded TCRs than among controls. Patch test score was positively correlated with the counts of TCRs that had expanded at PT1.

Regarding time point: patch test 1, 2 weeks after DPC sensitization. As to treatment: therapeutic diphenylcyclopropenone sensitization with weekly scalp DPC. The specimen was whole blood, collected in connection with sensitization to the hapten diphenylcyclopropenone (DPC). The clonotype comes from a woman between 18 and 29 years old with alopecia areata. Some clones in this sample may be carry-over from other donors' samples.

The CDR3 DNA is TGCAGCGTTGGGCCAGGGGTTGGTCAGCCCCAGCATTTT. This sequence encodes CSVGPGVGQPQHF. The chain recombines TRBV29-1 with TRBJ1-5; TRBD1 might be the D (6 bases). The CDR3 runs to 13 residues. V lost 4 bases, J lost 6 bases, and 13 bases lay in between. CDR1 SQVTM and CDR2 ANQGSEA come from the germline V gene.